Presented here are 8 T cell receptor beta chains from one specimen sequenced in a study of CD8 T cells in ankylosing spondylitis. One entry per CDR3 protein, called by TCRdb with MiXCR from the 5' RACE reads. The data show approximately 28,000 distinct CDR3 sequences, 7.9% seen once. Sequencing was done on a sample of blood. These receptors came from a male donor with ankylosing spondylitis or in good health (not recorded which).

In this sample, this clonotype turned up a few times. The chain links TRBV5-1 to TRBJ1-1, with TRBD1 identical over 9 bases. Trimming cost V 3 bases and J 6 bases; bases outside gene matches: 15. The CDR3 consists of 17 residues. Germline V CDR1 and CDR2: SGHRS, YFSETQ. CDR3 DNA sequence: TGCGCCAGCAGCTGGATGGGGACAGGGATGGCTATCGCTGAAGCTTTCTTT. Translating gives CASSWMGTGMAIAEAFF.

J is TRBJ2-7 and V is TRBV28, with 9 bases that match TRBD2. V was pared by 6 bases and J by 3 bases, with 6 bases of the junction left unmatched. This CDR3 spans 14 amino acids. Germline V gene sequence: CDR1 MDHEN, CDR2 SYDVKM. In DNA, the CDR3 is TGTGCCAGCAGCCCTAGCGGGGCGTACTACGAGCAGTACTTC. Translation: CASSPSGAYYEQYF.

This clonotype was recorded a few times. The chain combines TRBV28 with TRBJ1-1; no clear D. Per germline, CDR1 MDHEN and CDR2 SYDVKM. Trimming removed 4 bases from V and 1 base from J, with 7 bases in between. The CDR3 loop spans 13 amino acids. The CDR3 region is CASSSDANTEAFF. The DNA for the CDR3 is TGTGCCAGCAGTTCGGACGCGAACACTGAAGCTTTCTTT.

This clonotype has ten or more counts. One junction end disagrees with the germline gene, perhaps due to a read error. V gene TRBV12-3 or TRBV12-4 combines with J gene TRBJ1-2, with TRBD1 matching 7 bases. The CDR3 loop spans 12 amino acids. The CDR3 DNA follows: TGTGCCAGCAGTTTAACTCTTTCCGGACAGGCCTTC. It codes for CASSLTLSGQAF.

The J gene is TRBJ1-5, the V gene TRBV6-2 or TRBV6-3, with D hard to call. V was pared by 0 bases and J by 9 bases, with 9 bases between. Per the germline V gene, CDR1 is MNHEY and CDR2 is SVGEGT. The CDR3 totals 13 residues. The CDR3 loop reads CASSYSVGAPQHF. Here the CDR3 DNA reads TGTGCCAGCAGTTACTCTGTGGGTGCGCCCCAGCATTTT.

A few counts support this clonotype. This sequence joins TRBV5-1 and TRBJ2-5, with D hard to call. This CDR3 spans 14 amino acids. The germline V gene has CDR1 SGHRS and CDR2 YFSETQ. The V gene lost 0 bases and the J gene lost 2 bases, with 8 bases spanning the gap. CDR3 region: CASSLAQRQETQYF. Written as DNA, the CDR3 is TGCGCCAGCAGCTTGGCCCAACGACAAGAGACCCAGTACTTC. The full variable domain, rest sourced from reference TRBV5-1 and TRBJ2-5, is KAGVTQTPRYLIKTRGQQVTLSCSPISGHRSVSWYQQTPGQGLQFLFEYFSETQRNKGNFPGRFSGRQFSNSRSEMNVSTLELGDSALYLCASSLAQRQETQYFGPGTRLLVL.

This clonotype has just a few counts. Here the CDR3 reads CASSLGRSQEPQHF. CDR3 coding DNA: TGTGCCAGCAGCCTCGGACGGTCCCAGGAGCCCCAGCATTTT. V gene TRBV7-9 combines with J gene TRBJ1-5; D ambiguous. The V gene's germline CDR1 is SEHNR and CDR2 FQNEAQ (reference sequence). V was trimmed by 5 bases and J by 8 bases, leaving 16 bases between them. The CDR3 extends over 14 amino acids.

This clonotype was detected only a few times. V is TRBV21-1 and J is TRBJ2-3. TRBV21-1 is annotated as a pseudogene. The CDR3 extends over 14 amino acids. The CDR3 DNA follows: TGTGCCAGCAGCAAAGGCCGATTCACAGATACGCAGTATTTT. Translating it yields CASSKGRFTDTQYF.